Sequencing of this T cell receptor beta chain was carried out in a study of human T cells and chemical hapten exposure. Noted time point: patch test 2, 6 weeks after DPC sensitization. The treatment is: therapeutic diphenylcyclopropenone sensitization with weekly scalp DPC. Total RNA came from unfractionated whole blood. Researchers sampled blood before each patch test went on. Via MiXCR, TCRdb re-called the RACE reads, giving one row per CDR3 protein. Seen here are around 42,000 distinct CDR3 sequences, more than 9% observed once, and the top ten hold 11% to 15%. As for this clonotype: Its antigen remains unknown.

Notes on the study in general: Alopecia in all donors means immunity may differ from healthy individuals. Patch test score rose with PT1 expanded TCR count, significant at thresholds 8, 16 and 32, not 4.

The V end was cut by 0 bases, the J end by 7 bases, with 13 bases between. CDR1 and CDR2 from the germline V gene are SGHTA and FQGNSA. The CDR3 is 15 residues long. This sample comprised whole blood, obtained in connection with sensitization to the hapten diphenylcyclopropenone (DPC). The sequence was collected from a woman in her thirties with alopecia areata. Some clones in this sample may be carry-over from other donors' samples. V gene TRBV7-2 combines with J gene TRBJ1-5; a weak D match, TRBD1 (5 bases). The CDR3 DNA is TGTGCCAGCAGCTTAGCGGTGCAGGGCGGCCAGCCCCAGCATTTT. Translation: CASSLAVQGGQPQHF.